The present T cell receptor (beta chain) was sequenced within a study of shared clonotypes between healthy human individuals. Template for every sorted-subset replicate PCR totaled 150 to 250 ng DNA, roughly 30,000 T cell genomes. The data were produced by immunoSEQ multiplex PCR, yet TCRdb's version contains in-frame clones alone and is incomplete. The table shows around 1.9 million clones, with roughly 91% occurring only once. V lost 4 bases to trimming and J lost 4 bases, with 7 bases between them. The CDR3 contains 12 residues. Germline values: CDR1 SQVTM, CDR2 ANQGSEA. Positively selected for CCR7, the CD45RO-negative cells used as naive CD8 cells excluded terminally differentiated effector memory CD45RA+ cells.

This rearrangement joins TRBV29-1 to TRBJ2-2; D call uncertain. This sequence originates from a man aged 18 to 30 in good health. Some clones in this sample may be carry-over from other donors' samples. Sequencing was carried out using naive CD8+ T cells from PBMCs. The CDR3 DNA reads as TGCAGCGTTGGGATCAGCACCGGGGAGCTGTTTTTT. It specifies CSVGISTGELFF.